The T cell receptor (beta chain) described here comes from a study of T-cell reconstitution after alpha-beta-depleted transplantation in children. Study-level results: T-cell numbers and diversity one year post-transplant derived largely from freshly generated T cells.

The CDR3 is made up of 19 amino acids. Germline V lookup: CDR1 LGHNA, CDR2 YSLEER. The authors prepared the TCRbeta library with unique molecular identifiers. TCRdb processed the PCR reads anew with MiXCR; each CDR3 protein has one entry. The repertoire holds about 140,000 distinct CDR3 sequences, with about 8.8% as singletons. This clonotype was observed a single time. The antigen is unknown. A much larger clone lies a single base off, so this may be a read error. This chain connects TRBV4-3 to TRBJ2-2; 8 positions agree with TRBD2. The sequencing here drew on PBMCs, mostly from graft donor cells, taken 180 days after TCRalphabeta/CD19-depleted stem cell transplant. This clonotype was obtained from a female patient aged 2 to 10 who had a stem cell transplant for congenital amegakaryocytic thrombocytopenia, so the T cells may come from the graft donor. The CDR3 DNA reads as TGCGCCAGCAGCCAAGATCCAGGATTAGCGGGGACGAACACCTGGGAGCTGTTTTTT. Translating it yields CASSQDPGLAGTNTWELFF.